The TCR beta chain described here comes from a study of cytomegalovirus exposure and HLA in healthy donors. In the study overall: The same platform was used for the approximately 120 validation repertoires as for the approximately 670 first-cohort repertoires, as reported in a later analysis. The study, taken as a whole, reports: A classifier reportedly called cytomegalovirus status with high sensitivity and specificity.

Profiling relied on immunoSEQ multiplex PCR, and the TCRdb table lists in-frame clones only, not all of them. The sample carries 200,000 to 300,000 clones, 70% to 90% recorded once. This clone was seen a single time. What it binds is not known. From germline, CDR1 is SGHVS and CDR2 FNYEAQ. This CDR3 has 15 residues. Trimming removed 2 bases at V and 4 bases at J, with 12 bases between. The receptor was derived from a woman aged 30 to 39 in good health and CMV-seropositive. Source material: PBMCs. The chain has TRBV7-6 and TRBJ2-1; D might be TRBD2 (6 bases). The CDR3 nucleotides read TGTGCCAGCAGCTTACGGGAGTCCTGGTACAATGAGCAGTTCTTC. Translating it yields CASSLRESWYNEQFF.